This T cell receptor (beta chain) was sequenced for a study of long-term antiretroviral therapy in people with HIV. With survey level as its setting, the immunoSEQ assay was v3.0. The repertoire was sequenced with immunoSEQ multiplex PCR; TCRdb's copy has only in-frame clones and lacks some. The top ten hold about 8% of the sample, which has tens of thousands of clones, 95% seen once. Concerning this clone itself: Different DNA sequences within this sample yield the same CDR3.

CDR3 size: 14 residues. V dropped 6 bases and J dropped 2 bases, with 14 bases sitting between them. Germline lookup yields CDR1 MNHEY and CDR2 SMNVEV (reference sequence). The receptor was isolated from a man aged 25-40 years with HIV. Specimen: unsorted PBMCs, collected 5.3 years after starting antiretroviral therapy. The chain links TRBV27 to TRBJ2-7; the D gene is possibly TRBD2 (6 bases). This CDR3 reads CASSFGGGAYEQYF. Here the CDR3 DNA reads TGTGCCAGCAGCTTCGGAGGAGGGGCCTACGAGCAGTACTTC.